Below, one T cell receptor (beta chain) is given with its context. Antigen specificity is unknown. TCRdb reprocessed the RT-PCR reads with MiXCR, giving one entry per CDR3 protein. Found here are approximately 500,000 distinct CDR3 sequences, 12% to 15% of them singletons; the top ten hold around 10%. The entry originates in a study of response to subunit inactivated influenza vaccine. Study-level results: Few additional T cells are recruited per seasonal influenza vaccination, authors suggested.

The sequenced sample was PBMCs from blood, obtained approximately 13 days after vaccination. The origin of this receptor is a man aged 45-60 years who received an inactivated influenza vaccine.

The CDR3 spells CASSPPRTKNTGELFF. The CDR3 nucleotides are TGTGCCAGCAGTCCCCCCCGGACTAAGAACACCGGGGAGCTGTTTTTT. This chain uses TRBV12-3 or TRBV12-4 with TRBJ2-2, with D perhaps TRBD2 (6 bases). This CDR3 has 16 residues. V gave up 5 bases and J gave up 1 base, with 14 bases separating them.